The 18 T cell receptor beta chains given below trace back to one sample, sequenced in a study of blood T cell repertoires in COVID-19. The data were produced by immunoSEQ multiplex PCR, yet TCRdb's version contains in-frame clones alone and is incomplete. This table has around 250,000 clones, over 80% appearing once. Input material: peripheral blood. The receptors derive from a woman between 35 and 50 years old who had recovered from COVID-19.

The chain joins TRBV4-2 to TRBJ2-2; weak D call: TRBD2 (6 bases). V was shortened by 7 bases and J by 7 bases, with 31 bases between the two germline ends. Germline V gene lookup returns CDR1 LGHNA and CDR2 YNFKEQ. CDR3 size: 19 residues. The CDR3: CASTSRLVLTREPGGELFF. The CDR3 DNA reads TGTGCCAGCACCTCGCGACTAGTACTAACCCGGGAGCCAGGCGGGGAGCTGTTTTTT.

This chain uses TRBV18 with TRBJ1-2, with TRBD1 identical over 7 bases. Germline CDR1 and CDR2: KGHSH and LQKENI. CDR3 length: 14 residues. V dropped 6 bases and J dropped 0; count of bases not matched to a gene: 4. The CDR3 region has the DNA TGTGCCAGCTCTCAGACAGGGTCTAACTATGGCTACACCTTC. Translation: CASSQTGSNYGYTF.

This chain joins TRBV18 and TRBJ1-1, with D perhaps TRBD1 (5 bases). Deletions cut 2 bases from V and 3 bases from J, with 7 bases between. The CDR3 consists of 13 residues. The germline CDR1 and CDR2 sequences are KGHSH and LQKENI. This CDR3 is CASSPGADTEAFF. CDR3 sequence (DNA): TGTGCCAGCTCACCAGGGGCGGACACTGAAGCTTTCTTT.

The genes are TRBV30 and TRBJ1-1; D is ambiguous. The CDR3 spans 12 residues. Germline CDR1 is GTSNPN and CDR2 is SVGIG (reference sequence). Between the trimmed V and J ends, which lost 0 bases and 7 bases, there was a span of 9 bases. CDR3 DNA sequence: TGTGCCTGGAGTGTCGGTCCGGGTGAAGCTTTCTTT. Translated, it gives CAWSVGPGEAFF. The full variable domain, completed using reference TRBV30 and TRBJ1-1, is SQTIHQWPATLVQPVGSPLSLECTVEGTSNPNLYWYRQAAGRGLQLLFYSVGIGQISSEVPQNLSASRPQDRQFILSSKKLLLSDSGFYLCAWSVGPGEAFFGQGTRLTVV.

This chain joins TRBV27 and TRBJ1-1; D gene ambiguous. V lost 6 bases and J 3 bases, leaving 17 bases between the germline ends. The germline CDR1 and CDR2 sequences are MNHEY and SMNVEV (reference sequence). This CDR3 is 15 amino acids long. CDR3 nucleotide sequence: TGTGCCAGCAGCCTCAATCGCGGGGTAGACACTGAAGCTTTCTTT. Amino acids: CASSLNRGVDTEAFF.

This clone was seen more than once but under ten times. This chain uses TRBV9 with TRBJ2-1; D possibly corresponds to TRBD1 (6 bases). V was clipped by 3 bases and J by 8 bases, with 15 bases between them. CDR1 and CDR2 from the germline V gene are SGDLS and YYNGEE. CDR3 length equals 14 residues. The CDR3 region is CASSGVRGGHEQFF. In nucleotides, the CDR3 is TGTGCCAGCAGCGGGGTCAGGGGTGGTCATGAGCAGTTCTTC.

V and J are TRBV6-5 and TRBJ1-5, with 7 bases fitting TRBD1. V lost 6 bases to trimming and J lost 7 bases; unmatched junction nucleotides: 6. The CDR3 sequence is 13 residues long. Germline V lookup: CDR1 MNHEY, CDR2 SVGAGI. The CDR3 spells CASRTGLDQPQHF. The CDR3 DNA reads TGTGCCAGCAGGACAGGGCTGGACCAGCCCCAGCATTTT.

The CDR3 sequence is CASSRGTANEQFF. CDR3 DNA sequence: TGTGCCAGCAGTCGGGGGACCGCCAATGAGCAGTTCTTC. This chain uses TRBV6-1 with TRBJ2-1, with D possibly being TRBD2 (6 bases). Germline loops: CDR1 MNHNS, CDR2 SASEGT. The CDR3 has 13 amino acids. V dropped 5 bases and J dropped 6 bases, with 11 bases sitting between them.

J is TRBJ2-2 and V is TRBV4-1, with TRBD1 matching over 8 bases. The CDR3 is 14 residues long. After removal of 2 bases from V and 7 bases from J, the junction contained 3 bases not matched to a gene. Germline-derived CDR1 and CDR2 are MGHRA and YSYEKL. CDR3 amino acids: CASSQQGAIGELFF. The CDR3 nucleotides are TGCGCCAGCAGCCAACAGGGGGCTATCGGGGAGCTGTTTTTT.

This clone was counted once. This chain connects TRBV5-1 to TRBJ2-1, with 10 bases aligning to TRBD2. The CDR3 sequence is 18 residues long. V was pared by 0 bases and J by 6 bases, with 12 bases of the junction left unmatched. The V gene's germline CDR1 is SGHRS and CDR2 YFSETQ. Here the CDR3 DNA reads TGCGCCAGCAGCTTGGCGTCTAGCGGGGGACCGCTTATCAATGAGCAGTTCTTC. This translates into CASSLASSGGPLINEQFF.

This sequence joins TRBV28 and TRBJ2-1, with D perhaps TRBD1 (6 bases). Germline CDR1 is MDHEN and CDR2 is SYDVKM. This CDR3 contains 12 residues. V lost 6 bases to trimming and J lost 12 bases, with 15 bases between them. The CDR3 DNA follows: TGTGCCAGCAGCCCCCCGGGACATGGGCAGTTCTTC. Translation gives CASSPPGHGQFF.

This clone was seen a handful of times. This chain uses TRBV6-6 with TRBJ1-2, with D unclear. The germline V and J ends were trimmed by 6 bases and 4 bases, with 21 bases remaining between them. CDR1 and CDR2 from the germline V gene are MNHNY and SVGAGI (reference sequence). This CDR3 contains 16 residues. CDR3: CASSPSGRKSVYGYTF. The CDR3 DNA sequence: TGTGCCAGCAGCCCCTCAGGTCGGAAGTCCGTCTATGGCTACACCTTC.

This clone was seen only a few times. The CDR3 region has the DNA TGTGCCAGCAGCGTAAGCTCCGGACAGATGAACACTGAAGCTTTCTTT. Residues: CASSVSSGQMNTEAFF. The chain combines TRBV9 with TRBJ1-1, with D possibly TRBD1 on 6 matching bases. Germline lookup yields CDR1 SGDLS and CDR2 YYNGEE. Trimming removed 1 base at V and 0 bases at J, with 13 bases between. CDR3 length: 16 amino acids.

The rearrangement links TRBV11-3 to TRBJ2-1; 9 bases are a match to TRBD1. CDR1 SGHNT and CDR2 YENEEA come from the germline V gene. Trimming took 5 bases from V and 5 from J; bases not matched to a gene: 7. This CDR3 comprises 15 residues. CDR3 DNA: TGTGCCAGCAGCAAGCCCGGGACAGGGAACAATGAGCAGTTCTTC. Translation gives CASSKPGTGNNEQFF.

V usage is TRBV5-1 and J usage is TRBJ2-7, with TRBD2 identical over 7 bases. This CDR3 spans 17 amino acids. The germline V gene has CDR1 SGHRS and CDR2 YFSETQ. Trimming took 3 bases from V and 0 from J; bases not matched to a gene: 12. This CDR3 reads CASSYGLADRSSYEQYF. The DNA of the CDR3 is TGCGCCAGCAGCTACGGGCTAGCGGATCGGAGCTCCTACGAGCAGTACTTC.

The chain links TRBV6-1 to TRBJ1-1; TRBD1 is a possible D gene (5 bases). This CDR3 contains 13 residues. Germline lookup yields CDR1 MNHNS and CDR2 SASEGT. V shed 3 bases and J shed 3 bases, with 8 bases lying between them. The CDR3 nucleotides read TGTGCCAGCAGTGAGGACACCTACACTGAAGCTTTCTTT. It is translated as CASSEDTYTEAFF.

This chain connects TRBV7-9 to TRBJ1-1; perhaps TRBD1 as D (5 bases). The CDR3 is made up of 13 amino acids. Trimming shortened V by 1 base and J by 5 bases, and 8 bases separated the two germline ends. CDR1 and CDR2 from the germline V gene are SEHNR and FQNEAQ (reference sequence). CDR3 loop: CASSLEGATEAFF. CDR3 DNA sequence: TGTGCCAGCAGCTTAGAAGGGGCTACTGAAGCTTTCTTT. Complete variable domain (other parts from reference TRBV7-9 and TRBJ1-1): DTGVSQNPRHKITKRGQNVTFRCDPISEHNRLYWYRQTLGQGPEFLTYFQNEAQLEKSRLLSDRFSAERPKGSFSTLEIQRTEQGDSAMYLCASSLEGATEAFFGQGTRLTVV.

CDR3 region: CASSERGAYTDTQYF. The CDR3 DNA reads TGTGCCAGCAGTGAGCGGGGGGCCTACACAGATACGCAGTATTTT. The rearrangement joins TRBV25-1 to TRBJ2-3, with TRBD2 matching over 8 bases. V trimming: 3 bases; J trimming: 2 bases; junction bases outside the gene matches: 4. Germline CDR1 is MGHDK and CDR2 is SYGVNS. This CDR3 comprises 15 residues.